This T cell receptor beta chain was obtained from a study of early stage breast cancer tumors. Some clones are missing from TCRdb's copy, which holds only in-frame ones; the method was immunoSEQ multiplex PCR. The sample yields 65,000 to 75,000 clones, roughly 80% seen once. For this clone: Other DNA variants within this sample encode the same CDR3.

CDR1 is MDHEN, CDR2 SYDVKM, per germline. The CDR3 has 12 residues. V dropped 5 bases and J dropped 8 bases, with 9 bases sitting between them. The V call is TRBV28, the J call TRBJ1-4; D is unresolved. Sequencing was performed on blood. The TCR was taken from a person aged 40 to 49 with breast cancer. CDR3 in amino acids: CASSLQGEKLFF. In nucleotides, the CDR3 is TGTGCCAGCAGTCTACAAGGGGAAAAACTGTTTTTT. The variable domain in full, completed from reference TRBV28 and TRBJ1-4, reads DVKVTQSSRYLVKRTGEKVFLECVQDMDHENMFWYRQDPGLGLRLIYFSYDVKMKEKGDIPEGYSVSREKKERFSLILESASTNQTSMYLCASSLQGEKLFFGSGTQLSVL.